Listed here are 29 T cell receptor beta chains from one sample, sequenced in a study of cytomegalovirus exposure and HLA in healthy donors. Primers: 60 Vbeta forward and 13 Jbeta reverse. Libraries were prepared by immunoSEQ multiplex PCR; TCRdb keeps only in-frame clonotypes and omits some of them. The sample contains approximately 150,000 clones, approximately 91% of which appear only once. The sample consisted of PBMCs. The receptors derive from a woman in her thirties or forties in good health and CMV-seronegative.

There are a few counts of this clone. V gene TRBV27 combines with J gene TRBJ2-5; 7 bases align to TRBD2. CDR3 length equals 14 residues. V trimming: 5 bases; J trimming: 5 bases; junction bases outside the gene matches: 8. The germline gives CDR1 MNHEY, CDR2 SMNVEV (reference sequence). CDR3 amino acids: CASSPLAVQETQYF. The CDR3 DNA follows: TGTGCCAGCAGTCCCCTAGCGGTCCAGGAGACCCAGTACTTC.

CDR3 bases: TGTGCCAGCAGCACCGAGAGACTAGATACGCAGTATTTT. Protein product: CASSTERLDTQYF. The V and J genes are TRBV9 and TRBJ2-3; D unresolved. Trimming cost V 4 bases and J 5 bases, with 11 bases left between them. The CDR3 length is 13 residues. Germline CDR1 is SGDLS and CDR2 is YYNGEE.

V and J are TRBV6-1 and TRBJ1-6, with TRBD1 as a possible D gene (5 bases). V lost 2 bases and J 2 bases, leaving 13 bases between the germline ends. This CDR3 comprises 17 residues. The germline V gene encodes CDR1 MNHNS and CDR2 SASEGT. CDR3 sequence (DNA): TGTGCCAGCAGTGAAAGGCGGGGGGTTACCTATAATTCACCCCTCCACTTT. Residues: CASSERRGVTYNSPLHF.

A single count supports this clone. The chain has TRBV15 and TRBJ2-2, with TRBD2 matching 12 bases. Germline assignment: CDR1 LNHNV and CDR2 YYDKDF (reference sequence). The CDR3 runs 16 residues. After removal of 3 bases from V and 4 bases from J, the junction contained 3 bases not matched to a gene. The CDR3 nucleotides read TGTGCCACCAGCAGTGGACTAGCGGGGCTCACCGGGGAGCTGTTTTTT. It encodes CATSSGLAGLTGELFF.

In nucleotides, the CDR3 is TGTGCCAGTAGTCACCCGGACAGTCTTCTTCGGACCGGGGAGCTGTTTTTT. This encodes CASSHPDSLLRTGELFF. This chain joins TRBV19 and TRBJ2-2; possibly TRBD1 for D (6 bases). V lost 5 bases and J 5 bases, leaving 21 bases between the germline ends. Per germline, CDR1 LNHDA and CDR2 SQIVND (reference sequence). CDR3 length equals 17 residues.

This chain uses TRBV5-6 with TRBJ1-3, with TRBD1 as a possible D gene (6 bases). The V gene lost 3 bases and the J gene lost 4 bases, with 11 bases spanning the gap. Looked up from germline, CDR1 is SGHDT and CDR2 is YYEEEE. The CDR3 runs to 14 residues. The CDR3 DNA reads as TGTGCCAGCAGCTCGACAGGTGCGGGAAACACCATATATTTT. This gives the protein CASSSTGAGNTIYF.

V and J are TRBV18 and TRBJ1-4; TRBD1 matches 8 bases. CDR1 and CDR2 (germline): KGHSH, LQKENI. The ends lost 3 bases at V and 7 bases at J; junction bases unmatched: 7. The CDR3 length is 15 residues. The CDR3 spells CASSPKDRVGEKLFF. In DNA form, the CDR3 reads TGTGCCAGCTCACCGAAGGACAGGGTTGGTGAAAAACTGTTTTTT.

This chain connects TRBV6-1 to TRBJ1-4; 8 nucleotides agree with TRBD1. The CDR3 has 14 amino acids. Germline CDR1 MNHNS, CDR2 SASEGT. The ends lost 6 bases at V and 7 bases at J; junction bases unmatched: 7. DNA of the CDR3: TGTGCCAGCAGCTACAGGGGGTTTGGTGAAAAACTGTTTTTT. It is translated as CASSYRGFGEKLFF.

This chain connects TRBV27 to TRBJ1-5; D uncertain. V was trimmed by 0 bases and J by 3 bases, leaving 3 bases between them. This CDR3 region has 13 residues. CDR1 and CDR2 (germline): MNHEY, SMNVEV (reference sequence). The CDR3 loop reads CASSLSYNQPQHF. The CDR3 DNA reads as TGTGCCAGCAGTTTATCTTACAATCAGCCCCAGCATTTT.

J is TRBJ1-4 and V is TRBV28, with D uncertain. V was clipped by 3 bases and J by 8 bases, with 16 bases between them. Germline values: CDR1 MDHEN, CDR2 SYDVKM. The CDR3 runs 15 residues. CDR3 DNA: TGTGCCAGCAGTTTTGTTCCTGGCGGTAGGGAAAAACTGTTTTTT. It codes for CASSFVPGGREKLFF.

The chain couples TRBV4-2 to TRBJ2-6; 7 nucleotides line up with TRBD1. Germline CDR1 reads LGHNA; CDR2 reads YNFKEQ. This CDR3 comprises 18 residues. V lost 2 bases to trimming and J lost 2 bases; unmatched junction nucleotides: 9. This CDR3 is CASSQPTGSWPGANVLTF. CDR3 DNA: TGTGCCAGCAGCCAACCGACAGGGTCCTGGCCTGGGGCCAACGTCCTGACTTTC.

This chain uses TRBV12-5 with TRBJ1-2; D is uncertain. Germline V gene lookup returns CDR1 LGHNT and CDR2 FRNRAP. With 2 bases removed from V and 2 bases from J, the gap between germline ends came to 9 bases. The CDR3 extends over 14 amino acids. The CDR3 loop reads CASGLHSTNYGYTF. In nucleotides, the CDR3 is TGTGCTAGTGGTTTGCACAGCACGAACTATGGCTACACCTTC.

This clone has only one observation. The identical CDR3 is also encoded by other nucleotide sequences in the sample. This chain uses TRBV7-2 with TRBJ2-1; the match to TRBD2 covers 7 bases. With 3 bases clipped from V and 4 bases from J, the junction kept 6 bases outside the gene matches. The CDR3 is 15 amino acids. Per the germline V gene, CDR1 is SGHTA and CDR2 is FQGNSA. The CDR3 DNA reads as TGTGCCAGCAGCTTGGCGAGCGGGATTTACAATGAGCAGTTCTTC. Its protein is CASSLASGIYNEQFF.

This clone was detected only a few times. V is TRBV6-5 and J is TRBJ2-7; a possible D gene is TRBD2 (5 bases). The CDR3 is 15 amino acids. The V end lost 6 bases, the J end lost 3 bases, and 18 bases lay between the germline ends. Germline V gene lookup returns CDR1 MNHEY and CDR2 SVGAGI. As DNA, the CDR3 is TGTGCCAGCAGCTCCCCGGGATCCACAAACTACGAGCAGTACTTC. This encodes CASSSPGSTNYEQYF.

The rearrangement links TRBV30 to TRBJ2-4, with TRBD2 identical over 8 bases. Unmatched junction bases numbered 4, after V lost 3 bases and J lost 6 bases. Germline V gene data show CDR1 as GTSNPN and CDR2 as SVGIG (reference sequence). The CDR3 has 13 residues. The CDR3 DNA reads as TGTGCCTGGAGCGGGCTAGCGGGAAACATTCAGTACTTC. Translating it yields CAWSGLAGNIQYF. The entire variable domain, with the rest obtained from reference TRBV30 and TRBJ2-4, is as follows: SQTIHQWPATLVQPVGSPLSLECTVEGTSNPNLYWYRQAAGRGLQLLFYSVGIGQISSEVPQNLSASRPQDRQFILSSKKLLLSDSGFYLCAWSGLAGNIQYFGAGTRLSVL.

This chain joins TRBV4-1 and TRBJ2-2; TRBD2 matches 8 bases. The CDR3 sequence is 18 residues long. Germline CDR1 reads MGHRA; CDR2 reads YSYEKL. V shed 1 base, J shed 4 bases, and the junction held 11 bases outside the gene matches. CDR3: CASSQGGIAGRGTGELFF. The DNA for the CDR3 is TGCGCCAGCAGCCAAGGGGGGATAGCGGGACGGGGCACCGGGGAGCTGTTTTTT.

The rearrangement joins TRBV6-6 to TRBJ2-3; a weak D match, TRBD1 (5 bases). The length of the CDR3 is 13 residues. V dropped 7 bases and J dropped 4 bases, with 12 bases sitting between them. The germline CDR1 and CDR2 sequences are MNHNY and SVGAGI (reference sequence). CDR3 region: CASKEQGADTQYF. The DNA of the CDR3 is TGTGCCAGCAAGGAGCAGGGTGCAGATACGCAGTATTTT.

The CDR3 bases are TGTGCCAGCAGCTGGGGTAGCGGGAGAGGGGGTGAGCAGTTCTTC. It codes for CASSWGSGRGGEQFF. The V call is TRBV7-9, the J call TRBJ2-1; 9 bases agree with TRBD2. Germline lookup yields CDR1 SEHNR and CDR2 FQNEAQ (reference sequence). The CDR3 has 15 residues. J lost 9 bases, V lost 4 bases, and 10 bases had no gene match.

V and J are TRBV11-2 and TRBJ2-7; D is possibly TRBD2 (6 bases). Trimming shortened V by 1 base and J by 5 bases, and 9 bases separated the two germline ends. CDR1 and CDR2 (germline): SGHAT, FQNNGV. The CDR3 has 13 amino acids. CDR3 residues: CASSLGLVNEQYF. The CDR3 DNA follows: TGTGCCAGCAGCTTAGGACTAGTGAACGAGCAGTACTTC.

The chain links TRBV30 to TRBJ2-1, with TRBD2 matching over 12 bases. The CDR3 spans 16 residues. Losses at the gene ends were 1 base for V and 6 bases for J; bases not matched to a gene: 7. Germline V gene data show CDR1 as GTSNPN and CDR2 as SVGIG (reference sequence). CDR3 nucleotides: TGTGCCTGGAGTGCCCCGACTAGCGGGAGATCCAATGAGCAGTTCTTC. This sequence encodes CAWSAPTSGRSNEQFF.

The chain has TRBV6-5 and TRBJ2-7, with D uncertain. This CDR3 has 13 residues. V lost 2 bases and J lost 5, with 10 bases in between. CDR1 is MNHEY, CDR2 SVGAGI, per germline. The CDR3 here is CASSYQTFHEQYF. CDR3 DNA sequence: TGTGCCAGCAGTTACCAAACTTTTCACGAGCAGTACTTC.

CDR3: CASSYRDRAYEQYF. In DNA, the CDR3 is TGTGCCAGCAGTTACCGGGACAGGGCCTACGAGCAGTACTTC. The chain combines TRBV6-5 with TRBJ2-7; 9 bases match TRBD1. V gave up 2 bases and J gave up 2 bases; unmatched junction bases: 1. The CDR3 is 14 amino acids. Germline CDR1 MNHEY, CDR2 SVGAGI.

This chain links TRBV5-6 with TRBJ1-5; TRBD1 aligns across 8 bases. This CDR3 has 15 amino acids. From germline, CDR1 is SGHDT and CDR2 YYEEEE. J gave up 3 bases and V 2 bases, and 4 bases lay outside the gene matches. The CDR3 protein is CASSFYRGINQPQHF. CDR3 DNA: TGTGCCAGCAGCTTTTACAGGGGGATCAATCAGCCCCAGCATTTT.

As to this clone: The junction differs from germline at one of its ends, possibly a read error. The chain is built from TRBV7-9 and TRBJ1-1; no clear D. This CDR3 is built from 11 residues. Germline V gene lookup returns CDR1 SEHNR and CDR2 FQNEAQ (reference sequence). In DNA, the CDR3 is TGTTCCAGCAGCTTACAATCTGAAGCTTTCTTT. Translating it yields CSSSLQSEAFF.

The chain employs TRBV5-1 and TRBJ2-5; D is perhaps TRBD1 (5 bases). This CDR3 contains 14 residues. Trimming removed 0 bases at V and 4 bases at J, with 10 bases between. Germline V gives CDR1 SGHRS, CDR2 YFSETQ. For the CDR3, the DNA is TGCGCCAGCAGCTTGGGTTGGCAGGGAGAGACCCAGTACTTC. Its protein is CASSLGWQGETQYF.

Written as DNA, the CDR3 is TGTGCCAGCTCCGGGGAGCAGAACACTGAAGCTTTCTTT. It is translated as CASSGEQNTEAFF. V gene TRBV18 combines with J gene TRBJ1-1; D is unresolved. From germline, CDR1 is KGHSH and CDR2 LQKENI. There are 13 residues in the CDR3. The V end was cut by 6 bases, the J end by 1 base, with 9 bases between.

This clone showed up just once. The chain combines TRBV11-3 with TRBJ1-2; possibly TRBD1 for D (6 bases). The germline gives CDR1 SGHNT, CDR2 YENEEA. CDR3 size: 14 residues. Trimming took 0 bases from V and 7 from J, leaving 12 bases between them. This CDR3 is CASSLDRGAFGYTF. CDR3 bases: TGTGCCAGCAGCTTAGATCGGGGGGCCTTTGGCTACACCTTC.

This clone was seen only once. This chain uses TRBV18 with TRBJ2-7; D remains ambiguous. The ends were cut back, 0 bases at V and 0 bases at J, with 9 bases in the middle. The CDR3 covers 15 residues. Germline CDR1 is KGHSH and CDR2 is LQKENI. The CDR3 DNA sequence: TGTGCCAGCTCACCACCGGGCAGCTACTCCTACGAGCAGTACTTC. Protein sequence: CASSPPGSYSYEQYF. The complete variable domain, with remaining parts taken from reference TRBV18 and TRBJ2-7, reads NAGVMQNPRHLVRRRGQEARLRCSPMKGHSHVYWYRQLPEEGLKFMVYLQKENIIDESGMPKERFSAEFPKEGPSILRIQQVVRGDSAAYFCASSPPGSYSYEQYFGPGTRLTVT.

The J gene is TRBJ2-5, the V gene TRBV28, with 9 bases aligning to TRBD1. The CDR3 runs to 15 residues. The V segment lost 2 bases and the J segment 1 base; nucleotides outside the gene matches: 2. Germline CDR1 reads MDHEN; CDR2 reads SYDVKM. The CDR3 spells CASSLRTGAQETQYF. In DNA, the CDR3 is TGTGCCAGCAGTTTACGGACAGGGGCCCAAGAGACCCAGTACTTC.